A selection of T cell receptor beta chains follows, all from one sample in a study of lymphopenia after photon versus proton radiotherapy. Only in-frame clones appear in the TCRdb table, and some are missing; sequencing was by immunoSEQ multiplex PCR. This sample yields roughly 25,000 clones, of which 82% are seen a single time; approximately 21% belongs to the top ten. Sequencing used peripheral blood, obtained from a patient treated with proton-based radiotherapy. The source is a woman in her 70s with pancreatic cancer. Each CDR3 is given with its conserved first and last residue. Each record gives: J gene, D gene, CDR3 length, clone size, V gene, CDR3 protein, CDR3 DNA. D genes are given only for firm matches. Rows give clone size only sometimes, using once, few, many, or a class for an expanded clone.

TRBJ2-7 - 14 few TRBV19 CASSIVGQDYEQYF TGTGCCAGTAGTATCGTGGGGCAAGACTACGAGCAGTACTTC
TRBJ1-5 - 15 - TRBV5-5 CASSTMGVSNQPQHF TGTGCCAGCAGCACCATGGGAGTCAGCAATCAGCCCCAGCATTTT
TRBJ2-7 - 15 - TRBV18 CASSPGTGLSYEQYF TGTGCCAGCTCACCTGGGACCGGACTTTCCTACGAGCAGTACTTC
TRBJ1-4 - 11 - TRBV16 CASSPNEKLFF TGTGCCAGCAGCCCTAATGAAAAACTGTTTTTT
TRBJ2-7 TRBD1 16 once TRBV7-2 CASSLAGTANSYEQYF TGTGCCAGCAGCTTAGCCGGGACAGCGAACTCCTACGAGCAGTACTTC
TRBJ1-4 TRBD1 15 - TRBV18 CASSLGEGAAEKLFF TGTGCCAGCTCCCTCGGAGAGGGGGCGGCTGAAAAACTGTTTTTT
TRBJ2-7 TRBD1 17 - TRBV7-2 CASSSNSWDRGWYEQYF TGTGCCAGCAGCTCAAATAGTTGGGACAGGGGATGGTACGAGCAGTACTTC
TRBJ2-3 - 20 - TRBV11-2 CASSLESPGLFPTRSDTQYF TGTGCCAGCAGCTTAGAATCGCCAGGTTTGTTTCCTACACGGTCAGATACGCAGTATTTT
TRBJ2-5 - 12 - TRBV6-5 CASSFGGETQYF TGTGCCAGCAGTTTCGGGGGAGAGACCCAGTACTTC
TRBJ1-4 TRBD1 17 once TRBV18 CASSPKLTDRENEKLFF TGTGCCAGCTCACCAAAGTTAACAGACAGGGAGAATGAAAAACTGTTTTTT
TRBJ2-7 - 11 - TRBV20-1 CSARLIYEQYF TGCAGTGCTAGGCTTATCTACGAGCAGTACTTC
TRBJ1-5 - 12 - TRBV7-9 CASSRAGEPQHF TGTGCCAGCAGCCGGGCAGGGGAGCCCCAGCATTTT
TRBJ1-1 TRBD1 14 once TRBV5-1 CASSPQGGNTEAFF TGCGCCAGCAGCCCCCAGGGGGGGAACACTGAAGCTTTCTTT
TRBJ2-2 TRBD1 15 - TRBV4-2 CASTPGQDLGRELFF TGTGCCAGCACCCCGGGACAGGATTTAGGACGGGAGCTGTTTTTT
TRBJ2-4 TRBD2 13 once TRBV19 CASGEGAKNIQYF TGTGCCAGTGGGGAGGGAGCCAAAAACATTCAGTACTTC
TRBJ2-3 - 16 - TRBV5-1 CASSLGQEPRVYTQYF TGCGCCAGCAGCTTGGGACAGGAGCCCCGGGTGTATACGCAGTATTTT
TRBJ2-1 TRBD2 18 - TRBV11-3 CASTPGLAGGGSYNEQFF TGTGCCAGCACCCCTGGACTAGCGGGCGGTGGCTCCTACAATGAGCAGTTCTTC
TRBJ2-2 - 16 few TRBV4-3 CASSHGPTRVTGELFF TGCGCCAGCAGCCACGGGCCTACCCGAGTAACCGGGGAGCTGTTTTTT
TRBJ1-1 - 14 - TRBV5-1 CASSLSGLNTEAFF TGCGCCAGCAGCTTGTCCGGCCTGAACACTGAAGCTTTCTTT
TRBJ1-3 TRBD1 15 once TRBV5-6 CASSLQGSSGNTIYF TGTGCCAGCAGCTTACAGGGGTCCTCTGGAAACACCATATATTTT
TRBJ2-3 - 14 few TRBV29-1 CSVVVRPMTDTQYF TGCAGCGTTGTAGTACGACCGATGACAGATACGCAGTATTTT
TRBJ1-4 - 19 - TRBV7-2 CASSPSQTPLGATNEKLFF TGTGCCAGCAGCCCTAGCCAGACACCCCTAGGGGCAACTAATGAAAAACTGTTTTTT
TRBJ2-7 - 12 - TRBV29-1 CSVAGQHYEQYF TGCAGCGTCGCGGGACAGCACTACGAGCAGTACTTC